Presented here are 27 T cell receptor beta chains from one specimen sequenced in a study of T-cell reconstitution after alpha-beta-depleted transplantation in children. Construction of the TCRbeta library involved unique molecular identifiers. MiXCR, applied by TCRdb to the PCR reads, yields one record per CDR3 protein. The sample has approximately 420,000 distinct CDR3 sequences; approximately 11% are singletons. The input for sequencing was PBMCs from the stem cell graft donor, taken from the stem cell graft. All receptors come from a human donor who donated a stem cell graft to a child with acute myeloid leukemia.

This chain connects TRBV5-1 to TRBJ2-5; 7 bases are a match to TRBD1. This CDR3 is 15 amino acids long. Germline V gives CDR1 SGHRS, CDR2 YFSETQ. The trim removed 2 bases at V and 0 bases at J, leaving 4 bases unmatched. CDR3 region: CASSLTGAHQETQYF. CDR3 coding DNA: TGCGCCAGCAGCTTAACAGGGGCCCACCAAGAGACCCAGTACTTC.

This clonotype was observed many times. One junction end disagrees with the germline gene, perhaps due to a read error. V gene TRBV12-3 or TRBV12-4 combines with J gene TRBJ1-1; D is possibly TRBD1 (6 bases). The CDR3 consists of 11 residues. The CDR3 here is CASRQDTEAFF. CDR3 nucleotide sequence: TGTGCCAGCCGACAGGACACAGAAGCTTTCTTT.

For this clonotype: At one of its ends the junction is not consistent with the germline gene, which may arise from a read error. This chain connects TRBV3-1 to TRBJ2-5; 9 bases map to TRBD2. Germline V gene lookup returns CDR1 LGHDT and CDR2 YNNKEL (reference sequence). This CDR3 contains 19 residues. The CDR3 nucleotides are TGTACCAGCAGTTTTTCTACTCTAGCGACTAGCGGAGACCAAGAGACCCAGTACTTC. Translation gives CTSSFSTLATSGDQETQYF.

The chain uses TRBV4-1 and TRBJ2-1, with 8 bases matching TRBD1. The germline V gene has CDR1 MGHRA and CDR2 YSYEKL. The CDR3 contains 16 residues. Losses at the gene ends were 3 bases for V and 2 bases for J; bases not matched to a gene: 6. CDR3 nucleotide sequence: TGCGCCAGCAGCCAGACACCGGGACAGGCCTACAATGAGCAGTTCTTC. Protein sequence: CASSQTPGQAYNEQFF.

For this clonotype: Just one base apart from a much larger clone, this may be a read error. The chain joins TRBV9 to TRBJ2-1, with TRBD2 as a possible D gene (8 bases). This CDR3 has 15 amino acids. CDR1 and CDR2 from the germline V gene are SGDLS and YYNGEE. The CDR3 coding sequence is TGTGTCAGCAGCGACGGGAGGGCGCCAGGGGGGGAGCAGTTCTTC. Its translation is CVSSDGRAPGGEQFF.

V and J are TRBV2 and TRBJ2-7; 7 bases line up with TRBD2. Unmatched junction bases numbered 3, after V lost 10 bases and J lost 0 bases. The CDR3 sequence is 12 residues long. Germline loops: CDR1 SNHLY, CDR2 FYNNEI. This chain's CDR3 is CATLAGSYEQYF. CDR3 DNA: TGTGCCACATTAGCGGGCTCCTACGAGCAGTACTTC.

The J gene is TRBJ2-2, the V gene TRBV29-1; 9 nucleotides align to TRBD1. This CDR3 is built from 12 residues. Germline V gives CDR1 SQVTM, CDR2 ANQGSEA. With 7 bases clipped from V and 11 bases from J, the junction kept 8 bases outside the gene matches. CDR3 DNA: TGCAGCGGTGGACAGGGGAAAGGAGAGCTGTTTTTT. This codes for CSGGQGKGELFF.

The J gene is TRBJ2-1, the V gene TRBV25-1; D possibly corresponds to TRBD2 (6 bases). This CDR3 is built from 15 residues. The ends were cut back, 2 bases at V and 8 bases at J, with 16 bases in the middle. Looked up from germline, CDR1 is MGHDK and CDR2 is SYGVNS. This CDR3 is CASSERGVGGDEQFF. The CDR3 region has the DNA TGTGCCAGCAGTGAACGTGGGGTGGGGGGAGATGAGCAGTTCTTC.

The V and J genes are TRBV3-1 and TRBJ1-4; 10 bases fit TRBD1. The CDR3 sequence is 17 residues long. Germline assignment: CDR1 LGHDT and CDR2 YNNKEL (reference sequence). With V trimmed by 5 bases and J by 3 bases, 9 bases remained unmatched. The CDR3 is CASSLNDRGLANEKLFF. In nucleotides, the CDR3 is TGTGCCAGCAGCTTAAACGACAGGGGGCTAGCTAATGAAAAACTGTTTTTT. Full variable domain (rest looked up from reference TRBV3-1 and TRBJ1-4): DTAVSQTPKYLVTQMGNDKSIKCEQNLGHDTMYWYKQDSKKFLKIMFSYNNKELIINETVPNRFSPKSPDKAHLNLHINSLELGDSAVYFCASSLNDRGLANEKLFFGSGTQLSVL.

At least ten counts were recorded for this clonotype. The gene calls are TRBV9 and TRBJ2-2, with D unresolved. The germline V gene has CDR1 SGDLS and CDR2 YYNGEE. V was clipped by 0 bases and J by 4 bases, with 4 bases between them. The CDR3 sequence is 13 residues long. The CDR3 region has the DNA TGTGCCAGCAGCGTAGACATCACCGGGGAGCTGTTTTTT. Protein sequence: CASSVDITGELFF.

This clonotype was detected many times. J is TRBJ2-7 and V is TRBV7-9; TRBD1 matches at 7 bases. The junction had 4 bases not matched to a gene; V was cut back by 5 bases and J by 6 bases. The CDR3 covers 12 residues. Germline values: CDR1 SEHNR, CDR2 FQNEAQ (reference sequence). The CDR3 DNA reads TGTGCCAGCAGCCTCCAGGGGGTCGAGCAGTACTTC. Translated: CASSLQGVEQYF.

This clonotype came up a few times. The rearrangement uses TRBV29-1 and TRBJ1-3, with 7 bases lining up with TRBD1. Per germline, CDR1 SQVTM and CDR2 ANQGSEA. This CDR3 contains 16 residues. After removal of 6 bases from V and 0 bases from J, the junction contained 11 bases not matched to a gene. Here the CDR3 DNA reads TGCAGCGTGGGCGGGACAGTACCTTCCTCTGGAAACACCATATATTTT. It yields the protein CSVGGTVPSSGNTIYF.

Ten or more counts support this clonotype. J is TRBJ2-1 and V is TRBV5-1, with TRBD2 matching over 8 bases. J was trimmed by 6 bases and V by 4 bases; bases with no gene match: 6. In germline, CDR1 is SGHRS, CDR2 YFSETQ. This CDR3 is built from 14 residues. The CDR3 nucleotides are TGCGCCAGCAGCCCCTCTAGCGGGTTCAATGAGCAGTTCTTC. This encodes CASSPSSGFNEQFF. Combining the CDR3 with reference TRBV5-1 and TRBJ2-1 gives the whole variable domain KAGVTQTPRYLIKTRGQQVTLSCSPISGHRSVSWYQQTPGQGLQFLFEYFSETQRNKGNFPGRFSGRQFSNSRSEMNVSTLELGDSALYLCASSPSSGFNEQFFGPGTRLTVL.

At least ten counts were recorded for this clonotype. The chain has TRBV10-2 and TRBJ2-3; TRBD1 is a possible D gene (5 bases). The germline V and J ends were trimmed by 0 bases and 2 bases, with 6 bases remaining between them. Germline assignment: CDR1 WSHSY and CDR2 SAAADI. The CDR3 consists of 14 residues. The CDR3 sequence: CASSESRDTDTQYF. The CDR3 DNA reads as TGCGCCAGCAGTGAGTCCAGGGACACAGATACGCAGTATTTT.

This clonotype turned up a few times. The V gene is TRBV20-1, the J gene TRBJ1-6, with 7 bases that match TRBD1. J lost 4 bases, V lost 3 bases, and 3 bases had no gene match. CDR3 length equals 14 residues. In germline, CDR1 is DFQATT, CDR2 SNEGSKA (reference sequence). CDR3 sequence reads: CSASGTVYNSPLHF. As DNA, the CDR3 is TGCAGTGCTAGCGGGACAGTGTATAATTCACCCCTCCACTTT.

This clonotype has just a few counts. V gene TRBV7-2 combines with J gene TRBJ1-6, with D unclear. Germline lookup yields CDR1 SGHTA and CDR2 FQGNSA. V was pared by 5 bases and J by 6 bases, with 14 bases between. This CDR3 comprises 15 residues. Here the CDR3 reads CASSLNGQVNSPLHF. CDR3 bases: TGTGCCAGCAGCCTCAACGGGCAGGTTAATTCACCCCTCCACTTT.

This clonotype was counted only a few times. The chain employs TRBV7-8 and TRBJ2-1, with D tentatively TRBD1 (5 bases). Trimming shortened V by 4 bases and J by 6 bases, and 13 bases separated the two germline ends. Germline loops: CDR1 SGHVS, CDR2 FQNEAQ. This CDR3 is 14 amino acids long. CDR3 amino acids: CASSSRRGLNEQFF. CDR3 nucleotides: TGTGCCAGCAGCTCCCGTAGGGGCCTCAATGAGCAGTTCTTC.

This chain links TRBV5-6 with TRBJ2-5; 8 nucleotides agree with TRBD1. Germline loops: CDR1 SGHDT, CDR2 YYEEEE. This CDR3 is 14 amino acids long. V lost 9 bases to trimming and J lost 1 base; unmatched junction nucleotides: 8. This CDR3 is CAIGRQGFQETQYF. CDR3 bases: TGTGCCATCGGGCGACAGGGGTTCCAAGAGACCCAGTACTTC.

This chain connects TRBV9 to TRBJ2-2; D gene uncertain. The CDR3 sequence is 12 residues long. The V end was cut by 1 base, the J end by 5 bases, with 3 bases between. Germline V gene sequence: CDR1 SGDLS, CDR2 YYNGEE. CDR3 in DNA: TGTGCCAGCAGCGTACCTACCGGGGAGCTGTTTTTT. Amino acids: CASSVPTGELFF.

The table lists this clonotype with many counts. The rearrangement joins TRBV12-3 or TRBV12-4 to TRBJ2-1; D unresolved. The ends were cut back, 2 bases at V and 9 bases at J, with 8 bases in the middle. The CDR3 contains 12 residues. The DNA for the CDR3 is TGTGCCAGCAGTTTAAGGCTCTCTGAGCAGTTCTTC. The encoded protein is CASSLRLSEQFF.

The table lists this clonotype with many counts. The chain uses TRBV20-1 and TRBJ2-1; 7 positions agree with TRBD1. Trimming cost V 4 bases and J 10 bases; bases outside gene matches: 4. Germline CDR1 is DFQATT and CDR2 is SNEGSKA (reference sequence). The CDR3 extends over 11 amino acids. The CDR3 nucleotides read TGCAGTGCTAACAGGGGTAGCGAGCAGTTCTTC. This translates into CSANRGSEQFF.

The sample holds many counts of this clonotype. The DNA for the CDR3 is TGTGCCAGCAGCCTCTTAGCGGGACGCACTTTAGATACGCAGTATTTT. Translated: CASSLLAGRTLDTQYF. The rearrangement uses TRBV5-6 and TRBJ2-3; TRBD2 matches at 8 bases. CDR1 and CDR2 from the germline V gene are SGHDT and YYEEEE. With 4 bases clipped from V and 5 bases from J, the junction kept 12 bases outside the gene matches. The CDR3 contains 16 residues.

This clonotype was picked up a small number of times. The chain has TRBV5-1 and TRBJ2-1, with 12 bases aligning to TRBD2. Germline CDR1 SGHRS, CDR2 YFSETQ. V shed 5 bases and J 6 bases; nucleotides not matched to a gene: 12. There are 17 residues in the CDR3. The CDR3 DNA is TGCGCCAGCAGACCCGACACACGGACTAGCGGGGTCAATGAGCAGTTCTTC. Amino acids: CASRPDTRTSGVNEQFF.

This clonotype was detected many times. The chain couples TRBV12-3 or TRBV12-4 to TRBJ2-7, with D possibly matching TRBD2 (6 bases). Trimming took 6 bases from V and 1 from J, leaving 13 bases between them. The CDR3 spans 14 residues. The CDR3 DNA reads TGTGCCAGCAGCTTGGGGGGTTTATCCTACGAGCAGTACGTC. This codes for CASSLGGLSYEQYV.

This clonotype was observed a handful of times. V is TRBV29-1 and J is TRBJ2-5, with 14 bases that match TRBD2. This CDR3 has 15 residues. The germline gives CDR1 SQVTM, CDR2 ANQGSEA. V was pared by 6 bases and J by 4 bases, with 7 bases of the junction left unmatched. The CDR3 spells CSVGLAGVGTETQYF. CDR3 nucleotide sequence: TGCAGCGTGGGACTAGCGGGAGTGGGCACAGAGACCCAGTACTTC.

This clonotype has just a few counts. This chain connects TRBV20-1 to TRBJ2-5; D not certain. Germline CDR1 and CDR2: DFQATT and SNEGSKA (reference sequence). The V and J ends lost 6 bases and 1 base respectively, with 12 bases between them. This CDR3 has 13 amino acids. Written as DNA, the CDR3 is TGCAGTGCCTTGCAGGAGATCCAAGAGACCCAGTACTTC. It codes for CSALQEIQETQYF.

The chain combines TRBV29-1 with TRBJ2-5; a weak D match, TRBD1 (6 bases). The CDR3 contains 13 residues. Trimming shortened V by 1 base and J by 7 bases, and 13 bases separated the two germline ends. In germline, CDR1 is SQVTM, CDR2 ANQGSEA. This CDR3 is CSVEVSGDGTQYF. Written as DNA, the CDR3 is TGCAGCGTTGAAGTTTCAGGGGACGGGACCCAGTACTTC.